The sample holds a few counts of the clone carrying this T cell receptor beta chain. Its antigen remains unknown. A J-beta primer mix and a sample-barcoded 5' primer were used in a second PCR of about 6 to 12 cycles. TCRdb re-called the 5' RACE reads with MiXCR, one entry per CDR3 protein. The sample has approximately 810,000 distinct CDR3 sequences; around 30% are singletons. The entry originates in a study of blood T cells in healthy people across ages. Study overall: Capturing about one barcoded beta molecule per two T cells was achieved by template switching.

V dropped 0 bases and J dropped 12 bases, with 21 bases sitting between them. CDR1 MGHRA and CDR2 YSYEKL come from the germline V gene. This CDR3 is 16 amino acids long. Study results and caveats: Long-lived donors had more naive CD4+ cells and higher diversity than aged donors. The fall in TCR beta diversity per million T cells was roughly linear with age. What prevented conclusive comparison of naive and antigen-experienced cells was that PBMCs were unsorted.

Sequenced: blood. The rearrangement links TRBV4-1 to TRBJ2-1; D unresolved. The clonotype originates from a woman at least 80 years old in good health. For the CDR3, the DNA is TGCGCCAGCAGCCAAGAGGAGAGTTTACCCTTACGCGGGCAGTTCTTC. It specifies CASSQEESLPLRGQFF.